These 14 T cell receptor beta chains were sequenced from one sample in a study of early T cells in non-severe SARS-CoV-2 infection. TCRdb redid the calling of the 5' RACE reads with MiXCR, one entry per CDR3 protein. The sample lists roughly 50,000 distinct CDR3 sequences, about 5.6% occurring once. Source material: whole blood. The receptor set was obtained from an adult who was a healthcare worker with PCR-confirmed SARS-CoV-2 infection or an uninfected control (not recorded which).

The chain links TRBV13 to TRBJ2-7; 8 positions match TRBD1. Germline V gene sequence: CDR1 PRHDT, CDR2 FYEKMQ (reference sequence). This CDR3 has 13 residues. After removal of 5 bases from V and 5 bases from J, the junction contained 5 bases not matched to a gene. DNA for the CDR3: TGTGCCAGCAGCCAGCAGGGGGCGAACGAGCAGTACTTC. Its translation is CASSQQGANEQYF.

This clonotype was seen many times. V usage is TRBV7-2 and J usage is TRBJ2-7; D perhaps matches TRBD2 (6 bases). V was trimmed by 5 bases and J by 5 bases, leaving 16 bases between them. Germline-derived CDR1 and CDR2 are SGHTA and FQGNSA. There are 14 residues in the CDR3. CDR3 in amino acids: CASSRLGREDEQYF. DNA of the CDR3: TGTGCCAGCAGCCGACTAGGACGAGAAGACGAGCAGTACTTC.

The sample holds many counts of this clonotype. The rearrangement uses TRBV30 and TRBJ1-1; D is ambiguous. V was clipped by 4 bases and J by 4 bases, with 13 bases between them. Germline-derived CDR1 and CDR2 are GTSNPN and SVGIG (reference sequence). The CDR3 consists of 13 residues. The DNA for the CDR3 is TGTGCCTGGACAGGCAGATTGGGCACTGAAGCTTTCTTT. This gives the protein CAWTGRLGTEAFF.

This clonotype was seen ten or more times. This chain uses TRBV5-1 with TRBJ2-1, with a possible D match to TRBD1 (6 bases). V lost 0 bases and J 8 bases, leaving 24 bases between the germline ends. Germline V lookup: CDR1 SGHRS, CDR2 YFSETQ. This CDR3 has 18 amino acids. The CDR3 coding sequence is TGCGCCAGCAGCTTGGAGTTTCCGGACAGCAATTGGGGAGATGAGCAGTTCTTC. Translated: CASSLEFPDSNWGDEQFF.

The chain joins TRBV29-1 to TRBJ1-5; D gene unclear. The CDR3 spans 12 residues. Trimming stripped 7 bases from V and 3 bases from J, with 10 bases between. Germline V gives CDR1 SQVTM, CDR2 ANQGSEA. CDR3 in amino acids: CSAPGPNQPQHF. The CDR3 DNA is TGCAGCGCCCCAGGTCCCAATCAGCCCCAGCATTTT.

This clonotype was counted many times. The chain uses TRBV30 and TRBJ2-7, with 11 bases matching TRBD2. The CDR3 runs 14 residues. With V trimmed by 4 bases and J by 3 bases, 5 bases remained unmatched. Germline CDR1 is GTSNPN and CDR2 is SVGIG (reference sequence). Here the CDR3 reads CAWTWGTSGYEQYF. Here the CDR3 DNA reads TGTGCCTGGACATGGGGGACTAGCGGCTACGAGCAGTACTTC.

This clonotype came up many times. This sequence joins TRBV20-1 and TRBJ2-1; perhaps TRBD2 as D (5 bases). V lost 0 bases to trimming and J lost 0 bases, with 12 bases between them. Germline V gene lookup returns CDR1 DFQATT and CDR2 SNEGSKA (reference sequence). This CDR3 contains 16 residues. CDR3 sequence: CSARDLARNSYNEQFF. CDR3 DNA: TGCAGTGCTAGAGATTTAGCGCGGAACTCCTACAATGAGCAGTTCTTC.

This clonotype came up many times. The chain recombines TRBV29-1 with TRBJ2-1; 9 bases map to TRBD1. Germline trimming cut 5 bases from V and 5 bases from J; bases unmatched to any gene: 7. The length of the CDR3 is 14 residues. The germline V gene has CDR1 SQVTM and CDR2 ANQGSEA. The DNA for the CDR3 is TGCAGCGTTCTTGACAGGGGGTTGAACAATGAGCAGTTCTTC. Translated, it gives CSVLDRGLNNEQFF.

In this sample, this clonotype turned up many times. This sequence joins TRBV12-3 or TRBV12-4 and TRBJ2-7, with 7 positions matching TRBD1. The CDR3 is 13 residues long. V shed 6 bases, J shed 6 bases, and the junction held 8 bases outside the gene matches. The CDR3 DNA is TGTGCCAGCAGACCGGGACAGTCCGGCGAGCAGTACTTC. It codes for CASRPGQSGEQYF.

This clonotype appeared many times. The chain combines TRBV7-2 with TRBJ2-5; D uncertain. Trimming removed 5 bases from V and 7 bases from J, with 11 bases in between. The germline gives CDR1 SGHTA, CDR2 FQGNSA. This CDR3 is built from 12 residues. This chain's CDR3 is CASSPGSLTQYF. The CDR3 coding sequence is TGTGCCAGCAGCCCTGGATCCTTGACCCAGTACTTC.

This clonotype was recorded many times. V usage is TRBV20-1 and J usage is TRBJ2-7; 9 bases are shared with TRBD1. J gave up 2 bases and V 6 bases, and 8 bases lay outside the gene matches. This CDR3 comprises 14 residues. The V gene's germline CDR1 is DFQATT and CDR2 SNEGSKA (reference sequence). CDR3 in DNA: TGCAGTGCGGCCGGGACAGGGAGTCCCTACGAGCAGTACTTC. Translation gives CSAAGTGSPYEQYF.

This chain connects TRBV7-8 to TRBJ2-4; 16 bases line up with TRBD2. This CDR3 is 18 amino acids long. V lost 6 bases, J lost 1 base, and 6 bases stayed unmatched. The germline V gene has CDR1 SGHVS and CDR2 FQNEAQ. The CDR3 here is CASSPGLAGGPAKNIQYF. Here the CDR3 DNA reads TGTGCCAGCAGTCCGGGACTAGCGGGGGGGCCTGCCAAAAACATTCAGTACTTC.

V gene TRBV20-1 combines with J gene TRBJ2-2, with D unresolved. V was pared by 3 bases and J by 2 bases, with 10 bases between. CDR1 and CDR2 from the germline V gene are DFQATT and SNEGSKA (reference sequence). The CDR3 sequence is 14 residues long. CDR3 nucleotides: TGCAGTGCTAGTGTGAACAGAAACACCGGGGAGCTGTTTTTT. Protein product: CSASVNRNTGELFF.

This clonotype was counted many times. The chain joins TRBV14 to TRBJ1-2, with D hard to call. CDR1 and CDR2 (germline): SGHDN, FVKESK. The V gene lost 4 bases and the J gene lost 10 bases, with 13 bases spanning the gap. This CDR3 region has 12 residues. DNA for the CDR3: TGTGCCAGCAGCCGCCCAGGTGCCTCCTACACCTTC. Its translation: CASSRPGASYTF.